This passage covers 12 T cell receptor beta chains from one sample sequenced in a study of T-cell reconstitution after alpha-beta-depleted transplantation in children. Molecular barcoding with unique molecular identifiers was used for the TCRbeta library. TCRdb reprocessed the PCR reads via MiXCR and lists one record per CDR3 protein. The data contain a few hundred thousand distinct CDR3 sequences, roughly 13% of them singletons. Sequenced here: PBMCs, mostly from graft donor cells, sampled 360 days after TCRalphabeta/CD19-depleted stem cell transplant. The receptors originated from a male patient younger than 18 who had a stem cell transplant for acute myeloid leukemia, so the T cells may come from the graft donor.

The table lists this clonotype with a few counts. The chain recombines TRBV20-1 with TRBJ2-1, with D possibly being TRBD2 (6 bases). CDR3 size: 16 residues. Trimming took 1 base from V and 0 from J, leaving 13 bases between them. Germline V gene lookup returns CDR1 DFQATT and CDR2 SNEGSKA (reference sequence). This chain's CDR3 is CSARGGRGGSYNEQFF. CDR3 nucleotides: TGCAGTGCTAGAGGTGGGCGGGGAGGCTCCTACAATGAGCAGTTCTTC.

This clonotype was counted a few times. The CDR3 DNA reads as TGCAGCGTGGGGGGGACAGGGGGCAGGGAGACCCAGTACTTC. Translated, it gives CSVGGTGGRETQYF. The chain carries TRBV29-1 and TRBJ2-5; 12 bases are a match to TRBD1. V shed 6 bases and J 5 bases; nucleotides not matched to a gene: 7. CDR1 and CDR2 from the germline V gene are SQVTM and ANQGSEA. CDR3 length equals 14 residues.

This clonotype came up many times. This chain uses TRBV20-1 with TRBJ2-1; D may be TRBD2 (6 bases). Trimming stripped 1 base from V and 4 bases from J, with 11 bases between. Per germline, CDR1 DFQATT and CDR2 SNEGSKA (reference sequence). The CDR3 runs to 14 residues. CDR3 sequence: CSARVMLAYNEQFF. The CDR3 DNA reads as TGCAGTGCTAGAGTAATGCTAGCGTACAATGAGCAGTTCTTC.

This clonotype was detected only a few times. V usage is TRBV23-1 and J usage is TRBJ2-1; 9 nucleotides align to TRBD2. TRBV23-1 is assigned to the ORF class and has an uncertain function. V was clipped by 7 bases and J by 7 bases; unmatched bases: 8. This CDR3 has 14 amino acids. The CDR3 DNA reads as TGCGCCAGCACGGCCAGCGGGAGGACTAATGAGCAGTTCTTC. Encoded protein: CASTASGRTNEQFF.

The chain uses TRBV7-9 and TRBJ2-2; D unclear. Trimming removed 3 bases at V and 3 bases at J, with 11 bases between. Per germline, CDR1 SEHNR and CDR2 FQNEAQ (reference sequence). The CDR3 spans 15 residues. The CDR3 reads CASSFKGMDTGELFF. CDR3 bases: TGTGCCAGCAGCTTTAAGGGAATGGACACCGGGGAGCTGTTTTTT.

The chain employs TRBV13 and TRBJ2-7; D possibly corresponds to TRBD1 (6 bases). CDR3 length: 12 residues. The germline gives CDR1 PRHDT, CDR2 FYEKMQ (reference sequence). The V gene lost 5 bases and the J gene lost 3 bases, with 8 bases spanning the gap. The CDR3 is CASSIRGYEQYF. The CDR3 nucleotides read TGTGCCAGCAGCATCAGGGGCTACGAGCAGTACTTC.

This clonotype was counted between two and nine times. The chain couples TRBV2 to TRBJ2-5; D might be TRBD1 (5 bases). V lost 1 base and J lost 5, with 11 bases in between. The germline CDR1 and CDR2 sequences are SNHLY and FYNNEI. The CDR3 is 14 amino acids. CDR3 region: CASSEGRVGETQYF. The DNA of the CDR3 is TGTGCCAGCAGTGAAGGCAGGGTTGGGGAGACCCAGTACTTC.

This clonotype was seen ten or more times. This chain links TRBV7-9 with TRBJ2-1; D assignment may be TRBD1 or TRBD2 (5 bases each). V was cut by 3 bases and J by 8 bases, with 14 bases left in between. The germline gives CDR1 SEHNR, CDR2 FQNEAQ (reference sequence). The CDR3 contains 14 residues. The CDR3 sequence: CASSFNPGADEQFF. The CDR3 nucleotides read TGTGCCAGCAGCTTTAACCCCGGGGCTGATGAGCAGTTCTTC.

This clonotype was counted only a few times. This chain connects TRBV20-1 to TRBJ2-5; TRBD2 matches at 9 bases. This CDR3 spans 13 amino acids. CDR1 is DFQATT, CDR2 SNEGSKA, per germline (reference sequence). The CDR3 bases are TGCAGCCGATATAGCGGGAGAACCGAGACCCAGTACTTC. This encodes CSRYSGRTETQYF.

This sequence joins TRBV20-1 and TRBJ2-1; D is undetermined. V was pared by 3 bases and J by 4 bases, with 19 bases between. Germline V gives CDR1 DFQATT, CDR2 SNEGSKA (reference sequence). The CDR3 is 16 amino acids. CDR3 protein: CSASQIGAGNYNEQFF. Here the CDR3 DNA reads TGCAGTGCTAGCCAGATAGGCGCCGGTAATTACAATGAGCAGTTCTTC.

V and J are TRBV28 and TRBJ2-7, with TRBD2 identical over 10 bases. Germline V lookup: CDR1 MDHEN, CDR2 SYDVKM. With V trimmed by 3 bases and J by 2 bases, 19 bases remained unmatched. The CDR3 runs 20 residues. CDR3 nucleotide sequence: TGTGCCAGCAGTTTCAGTCTTAGGCGACCGGGACTAGCGAGGACCTACGAGCAGTACTTC. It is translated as CASSFSLRRPGLARTYEQYF.

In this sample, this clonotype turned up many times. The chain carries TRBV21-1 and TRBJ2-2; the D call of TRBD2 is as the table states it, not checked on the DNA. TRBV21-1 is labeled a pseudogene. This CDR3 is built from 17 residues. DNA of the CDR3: TGTGCCAGCAGCAAAGCGCTCAGCGGGAGGATGAACGGGGAGCTGTTTTTT. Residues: CASSKALSGRMNGELFF.